This entry features one T cell receptor (beta chain) sequence. This clonotype was found a few times. No cognate antigen has been identified for it. Within one base of it there is no much larger clone, and no base qualities were kept. This entry belongs to a study of T-cell memory formation after mild COVID-19 (dated by TCRdb to about 2021). At the level of the whole study: Most TCR sequence clusters were specific to one of the two donors. Two young, previously healthy adult volunteers, one female and one male, were included in the cohort. Longitudinal TCRalpha and TCRbeta repertoire sequencing tracked T-cell clones expanding and contracting after mild COVID-19 in a couple of donors. Broader findings and caveats from the paper: Balanced CD4/CD8 phenotypes were observed for clones contracting from day 15 to 85, whereas a bias towards CD4+ was observed for a second wave of clones expanding from day 15 to 37. Some responding clones were found in pre-infection memory, which suggests that pre-existing cross-reactive memory T cells took part in the SARS-CoV-2 response. Only a couple of mild cases were covered by the study, and larger cohorts that include severe cases with pre-infection samples were considered necessary. Contracting CD4+ clones appeared mostly in the CM and EM memory subsets, whereas CD8+ clones were enriched in EMRA. Whether the second-wave clones peaking on day 37 were SARS-CoV-2 specific was not confirmed.

PBMCs were isolated by Ficoll-Paque density gradient centrifugation. The sequencer listed for this sample is Illumina NovaSeq 6000. TCRalpha and TCRbeta cDNA libraries were built by 5'RACE with constant-segment primers, adding sample barcodes and unique molecular identifiers. Trizol reagent was used to extract RNA from every sample. Library amplification was performed in two PCR steps, and a second sample barcode and Illumina TruSeq adapters were introduced in the second step. The libraries were sequenced on an Illumina NovaSeq using 2 x 150 bp paired-end reads. Turning to the authors' computational methods: Demultiplexing of reads and collapsing into UMI-guided consensus sequences were performed with migec v1.2.7. Using mixcr v2.1.11, the UMI consensuses were aligned to TRA and TRB V and J templates and assembled into clonotypes. Clonotypes were classified as expanded or contracted when called significant by both edgeR and NoisET, with noise models trained on biological replicates. For edgeR calls, the thresholds were a false discovery rate-adjusted p below 0.01 and a log2 fold-change of 1. As an exploratory analysis of dynamics, PCA with hierarchical clustering was applied to max-normalized trajectories of the 1000 most abundant clonotypes. Each responding clone was given a CD4 or CD8 phenotype based on the CD4+ and CD8+ repertoires, which had been sequenced separately. The public sequencing data were trimmed at Q25 with fastp and processed into clonotypes with MiXCR by TCRdb, which kept only in-frame beta chains. Each CDR3 protein gets just one entry, which takes the most common genes and DNA from the rows behind it. These V and J calls derive from TCRdb rather than the authors' analysis. Across this sample there are under 550,000 distinct CDR3 sequences, with 15% to 20% seen only once. Roughly a fifth of the sample lies in the top ten.

Sequenced material: PBMCs or a T cell subset sorted from them (not recorded which). The sequence was obtained from a man aged 18 to 29 who had mild COVID-19 (a few samples of this study predate the infection). The sample titles of this study are shuffled in the database, so cell type and time point are left out; the donor was told from shared clones.

The nucleotide sequence reads TGTGCCAGCAGCTTATTATCGGGGAGCCCCTACAATGAGCAGTTCTTC. It translates to CASSLLSGSPYNEQFF. Recombination connected TRBV7-2 to TRBJ2-1; TRBD2 could be the D gene, as 5 bases match. Via the germline V gene, CDR1 is SGHTA and CDR2 FQGNSA. The V and J ends are trimmed by 2 bases and 2 bases, leaving 13 bases between them. From cysteine to phenylalanine, the CDR3 is 16 amino acids long. The read is trimmed to its CDR3 DNA, 48 bases read in frame from base 1.